This entry lists 15 T cell receptor beta chains sequenced from one sample in a study of T cells after yellow fever vaccination. MiXCR was run by TCRdb on the 5' RACE reads, yielding one entry per CDR3 protein. The sample shows 25,000 to 30,000 distinct CDR3 sequences, around 5% of them seen only once. This material consisted of CD8+ T cells sorted from PBMCs, taken 10 days after the yellow fever booster vaccination. All receptors come from a man aged 25 to 40 who received the YFV17D yellow fever vaccine.

This clonotype has a count of ten or more. This chain uses TRBV30 with TRBJ1-2; D unclear. From germline, CDR1 is GTSNPN and CDR2 SVGIG (reference sequence). V shed 5 bases and J shed 5 bases, with 18 bases lying between them. The CDR3 is 14 amino acids. CDR3 region: CAWGRVPRGYGYTF. The CDR3 coding sequence is TGTGCCTGGGGGAGGGTCCCCCGGGGATATGGCTACACCTTC.

This clonotype came up many times. The chain links TRBV29-1 to TRBJ2-7; D gene uncertain. CDR1 is SQVTM and CDR2 is ANQGSEA in the germline V gene. This CDR3 has 13 residues. The germline V and J ends were trimmed by 4 bases and 0 bases, with 10 bases remaining between them. DNA for the CDR3: TGCAGCGTTGTCGCCTCCCTCTCCTACGAGCAGTACTTC. This sequence encodes CSVVASLSYEQYF.

This clonotype was recorded at least ten times. V and J are TRBV21-1 and TRBJ2-5; the D call TRBD1 from the table was never checked on the DNA. TRBV21-1 is described as a pseudogene. The CDR3 sequence is 15 residues long. The CDR3 DNA is TGTGCCAGCAGCAGGGACACATTCATAGTGAAGACCCAGTACTTC. Protein sequence: CASSRDTFIVKTQYF.

In DNA form, the CDR3 reads TGTGCCAGCGGCCCGGGGCTCCCCTACGAGCAGTACTTC. Residues: CASGPGLPYEQYF. The chain uses TRBV5-6 and TRBJ2-7, with D perhaps given as TRBD1 or TRBD2 (5 bases each). V was trimmed by 7 bases and J by 2 bases, leaving 13 bases between them. Germline V gene sequence: CDR1 SGHDT, CDR2 YYEEEE. The CDR3 runs to 13 residues.

This clonotype came up many times. The rearrangement joins TRBV7-8 to TRBJ2-2, with 7 nucleotides matching TRBD1. Germline CDR1 reads SGHVS; CDR2 reads FQNEAQ. V gave up 1 base and J gave up 3 bases; unmatched junction bases: 5. The CDR3 covers 16 residues. CDR3 loop: CASSLEQGLYTGELFF. The CDR3 DNA is TGTGCCAGCAGCTTAGAACAGGGGCTATACACCGGGGAGCTGTTTTTT.

This clonotype occurred many times. The rearrangement uses TRBV12-3 or TRBV12-4 and TRBJ2-3; D ambiguous. V was clipped by 6 bases and J by 2 bases, with 3 bases between them. The CDR3 runs 11 residues. The CDR3 coding sequence is TGTGCCAGCAGCCTCACAGATACGCAGTATTTT. This gives the protein CASSLTDTQYF.

This clonotype was picked up many times. The chain joins TRBV19 to TRBJ2-5; TRBD1 is a possible D gene (6 bases). Trimming pared 6 bases from V and 5 bases from J, leaving 13 bases between. The germline CDR1 and CDR2 sequences are LNHDA and SQIVND (reference sequence). This CDR3 has 13 residues. The CDR3 protein is CASSPGTRETQYF. DNA of the CDR3: TGTGCCAGTAGCCCCGGGACAAGGGAGACCCAGTACTTC.

This clonotype has at least ten counts. The CDR3 spells CASSFGLGTGRETQYF. The CDR3 region has the DNA TGTGCCAGCAGCTTCGGTCTCGGGACAGGGAGGGAGACCCAGTACTTC. V gene TRBV7-2 combines with J gene TRBJ2-5; 9 bases match TRBD1. CDR3 length equals 16 residues. Germline assignment: CDR1 SGHTA and CDR2 FQGNSA. J was trimmed by 5 bases and V by 3 bases; bases with no gene match: 10.

The sample holds many counts of this clonotype. The chain carries TRBV5-6 and TRBJ2-7; 8 nucleotides agree with TRBD2. Germline lookup yields CDR1 SGHDT and CDR2 YYEEEE. The CDR3 is 14 amino acids. Trimming removed 6 bases from V and 3 bases from J; junction bases left unmatched: 8. CDR3 bases: TGTGCCAGCATCCCGGAGCGGGGGAGCTACGAGCAGTACTTC. It codes for CASIPERGSYEQYF.

This clonotype was counted many times. Written as DNA, the CDR3 is TGTGCCAGCAGTCAAGACTTCGGGGACTCCTACGAGCAGTACTTC. Translated: CASSQDFGDSYEQYF. The V gene is TRBV6-2 or TRBV6-3, the J gene TRBJ2-7; the D gene is possibly TRBD2 (5 bases). Germline CDR1 and CDR2: MNHEY and SVGEGT. Trimming cost V 5 bases and J 0 bases, with 14 bases left between them. This CDR3 contains 15 residues.

This clonotype was counted many times. V gene TRBV7-9 combines with J gene TRBJ2-3, with D uncertain. Deletions cut 4 bases from V and 2 bases from J, with 10 bases between. CDR1 is SEHNR, CDR2 FQNEAQ, per germline (reference sequence). This CDR3 comprises 14 residues. Here the CDR3 reads CASSSHRPTDTQYF. The CDR3 DNA reads TGTGCCAGCAGCTCCCACCGCCCCACAGATACGCAGTATTTT.

This clonotype was counted many times. The rearrangement uses TRBV9 and TRBJ2-7; 9 nucleotides align to TRBD2. Germline CDR1 SGDLS, CDR2 YYNGEE. V shed 2 bases, J shed 4 bases, and the junction held 7 bases outside the gene matches. CDR3 length equals 15 residues. The CDR3 DNA is TGTGCCAGCAGCGTGGGGTATAGCGGGAGTTACGAGCAGTACTTC. Translating gives CASSVGYSGSYEQYF.

Many counts were recorded for this clonotype. The rearrangement links TRBV2 to TRBJ2-7; maybe TRBD2 (5 bases). The CDR3 extends over 14 amino acids. V lost 4 bases to trimming and J lost 0 bases, with 10 bases between them. Germline V gene lookup returns CDR1 SNHLY and CDR2 FYNNEI. The CDR3 coding sequence is TGTGCCAGCAGTGGCCTACTAGTCTCCTACGAGCAGTACTTC. Translating it yields CASSGLLVSYEQYF.

This clonotype was found many times. The chain combines TRBV12-3 or TRBV12-4 with TRBJ2-7; TRBD1 is a possible D gene (6 bases). V lost 6 bases and J lost 2, with 14 bases in between. There are 14 residues in the CDR3. The CDR3 loop reads CASSPRTAAYEQYF. The DNA for the CDR3 is TGTGCCAGCAGCCCCCGGACAGCGGCCTACGAGCAGTACTTC.

The rearrangement joins TRBV13 to TRBJ2-7; TRBD2 matches 9 bases. V lost 2 bases, J lost 0 bases, and 2 bases stayed unmatched. CDR1 and CDR2 (germline): PRHDT, FYEKMQ (reference sequence). This CDR3 is built from 15 residues. CDR3 sequence reads: CASSLTSGYSYEQYF. The DNA for the CDR3 is TGTGCCAGCAGCTTAACTAGCGGGTACTCCTACGAGCAGTACTTC.